This T cell receptor (beta chain) comes out of a study of cytomegalovirus exposure and HLA in healthy donors. General study points: Analyses of presence and absence presupposed an approximately uniform sequencing depth across donors. Reportedly, fewer N-insertions than the approximately 650-donor mean appeared in an Asian-associated ancestry cluster in a later analysis. Clonal expansion was found to be greater in HLA-associated TCR beta chains than in equally common others in a later analysis.

This clone showed up just a few times. Its target is not known. With V trimmed by 6 bases and J by 7 bases, 15 bases remained unmatched. Germline-derived CDR1 and CDR2 are SEHNR and FQNEAQ (reference sequence). The CDR3 runs 17 residues. The PCR employed 60 Vbeta primers together with 13 Jbeta primers. TCRdb keeps only in-frame clones here, not all; method: immunoSEQ multiplex PCR. The data contain 180,000 or so clones, roughly 88% of them seen just once; the ten biggest clones take up about 9.3%. This receptor was obtained from a man aged 18 to 30 in good health and CMV-seropositive. The sequenced material came from PBMCs. This sequence joins TRBV7-9 and TRBJ2-1, with TRBD2 matching over 10 bases. As DNA, the CDR3 is TGTGCCAGCAGTCTCCCTTCTAATCAGCGGGGGGGGAATGAGCAGTTCTTC. Its protein is CASSLPSNQRGGNEQFF. Looking up the rest from reference TRBV7-9 and TRBJ2-1 gives the full variable domain: DTGVSQNPRHKITKRGQNVTFRCDPISEHNRLYWYRQTLGQGPEFLTYFQNEAQLEKSRLLSDRFSAERPKGSFSTLEIQRTEQGDSAMYLCASSLPSNQRGGNEQFFGPGTRLTVL.